This T cell receptor beta chain stems from a study of vaccination effects on CD4 cells after COVID-19. On the study more broadly: Subjects were given two BNT162b2 or mRNA-1273 vaccine doses.

Sequencing in the ViraFEST assay came after antigen-specific CD4+ T cells had been expanded with viral peptide pools, which were used to stimulate PBMC. At the end of more than 8 days of culture, CD4+ T cells were isolated. Sequencing used immunoSEQ multiplex PCR; TCRdb keeps in-frame clones, though not all of them. The table has fewer than 40,000 clones, approximately 68% seen once. In this sample, this clone turned up a few times. The antigen is undetermined. Study outcomes and limitations: Common cold coronaviruses were cross-recognized by only 1 of 255 vaccine-induced clones in healthy vaccinees.

V lost 4 bases to trimming and J lost 5 bases, with 6 bases between them. The length of the CDR3 is 12 residues. The germline V gene encodes CDR1 SGHNT and CDR2 YYREEE (reference sequence). The receptor's source is a human donor who received a COVID-19 vaccine. This chain uses TRBV5-4 with TRBJ1-4, with unresolved D. Sequenced here: CD4+ T cells from PBMCs cultured with HCoV-229E spike peptides, sampled before COVID-19 vaccination. The CDR3 spells CASSQENEKLFF. In nucleotides, the CDR3 is TGTGCCAGCAGCCAAGAAAATGAAAAACTGTTTTTT.